This TCR beta chain was recovered during a study of blood T cells in healthy people across ages. Primed by a sample-barcoded 5' primer and a J-beta primer mix, a second PCR proceeded for about 7 to 11 cycles. MiXCR, applied by TCRdb to the 5' RACE reads, yields one record per CDR3 protein. The profile shows under 800,000 distinct CDR3 sequences, about 21% of them singletons. The CDR3 has 15 residues. Looked up from germline, CDR1 is SEHNR and CDR2 is FQNEAQ (reference sequence). V gave up 7 bases and J gave up 4 bases; unmatched junction bases: 11. The TCR comes from a man aged 70 or older in good health. The sequenced sample consisted of blood. The J gene is TRBJ1-1, the V gene TRBV7-9; 8 bases fit TRBD1. The CDR3 loop reads CASTWTGRLGTEAFF. The CDR3 DNA follows: TGTGCCAGCACCTGGACAGGGCGGCTAGGCACTGAAGCTTTCTTT.